This T cell receptor (beta chain) derives from a study of graft-versus-host responses after intestinal transplantation. For the study at large: For approximately 3 years after anti-thymocyte globulin induction, all recipients took tacrolimus and steroids. Notes on the study in general: The recipient marrow held GvH clones, and some of them showed up first in ileum or blood.

The sample holds one count of this clone. Its target is unknown. Produced via immunoSEQ multiplex PCR; TCRdb's table is partial and in-frame only. The table shows 65,000 to 90,000 clones, with 70% to 90% occurring only once. The V gene's germline CDR1 is MNHEY and CDR2 SMNVEV (reference sequence). The J segment lost 2 bases and the V segment lost 3 bases, leaving 5 bases of the junction unmatched. This CDR3 has 16 amino acids. The sequence came from a human donor who received an intestinal transplant. Sequenced here: unstimulated CD8+ T cells sorted from spleen or lymph node cells, sampled before intestinal transplant. The genes are TRBV27 and TRBJ2-3, with 10 bases lining up with TRBD2. The DNA for the CDR3 is TGTGCCAGCAGTTTGGCTAGCGGGGGCAACACAGATACGCAGTATTTT. Its translation: CASSLASGGNTDTQYF.